The 29 T cell receptor beta chains presented below share a single source sample, sequenced in a study of blood T cell repertoires in COVID-19. Data came from immunoSEQ multiplex PCR; TCRdb stores just in-frame clones and leaves some out. The sample has about 200,000 clones, roughly three quarters seen once; the top ten hold 17%. The sequencing sample was made of PBMCs or T cells enriched from blood (not recorded which). The receptors originated from a woman between 50 and 59 years old with acute COVID-19.

The rearrangement uses TRBV6-5 and TRBJ2-7; D unresolved. V lost 5 bases and J 3 bases, leaving 14 bases between the germline ends. The germline V gene has CDR1 MNHEY and CDR2 SVGAGI. This CDR3 is 14 amino acids long. CDR3 in amino acids: CASSLWIAFYEQYV. The CDR3 DNA reads TGTGCCAGCAGTCTATGGATAGCTTTCTACGAGCAGTACGTC.

This sequence joins TRBV5-5 and TRBJ2-5; TRBD2 might be the D (6 bases). The germline CDR1 and CDR2 sequences are SGHKS and YYEKEE (reference sequence). Trimming removed 6 bases from V and 5 bases from J, with 20 bases in between. The CDR3 runs 15 residues. CDR3 residues: CASTLPGTPWETQYF. CDR3 nucleotides: TGTGCCAGCACCCTTCCCGGGACTCCCTGGGAGACCCAGTACTTC.

This chain connects TRBV18 to TRBJ1-2; TRBD1 matches at 7 bases. J was trimmed by 3 bases and V by 3 bases; bases with no gene match: 19. The CDR3 covers 19 residues. The germline CDR1 and CDR2 sequences are KGHSH and LQKENI. CDR3 in amino acids: CASSPLSTGTEGPHYGYTF. The DNA for the CDR3 is TGTGCCAGCTCACCCCTTTCCACCGGGACAGAAGGTCCCCACTATGGCTACACCTTC.

This chain joins TRBV7-6 and TRBJ1-3, with D hard to call. CDR3 length: 14 residues. The germline V and J ends were trimmed by 1 base and 2 bases, with 6 bases remaining between them. The germline V gene encodes CDR1 SGHVS and CDR2 FNYEAQ. The CDR3 region is CASSLGTAGNTIYF. Here the CDR3 DNA reads TGTGCCAGCAGCTTAGGAACTGCTGGAAACACCATATATTTT.

The chain is built from TRBV27 and TRBJ1-5, with 8 nucleotides matching TRBD1. There are 14 residues in the CDR3. CDR1 and CDR2 from the germline V gene are MNHEY and SMNVEV (reference sequence). The J segment lost 7 bases and the V segment lost 6 bases, leaving 8 bases of the junction unmatched. CDR3 in amino acids: CASSQGQERQPQHF. CDR3 nucleotides: TGTGCCAGCAGCCAGGGACAGGAGAGACAGCCCCAGCATTTT.

In nucleotides, the CDR3 is TGTGCCAGCAGCCAAGGGGCCGGGCGGGGGGAAAAACTGTTTTTT. This codes for CASSQGAGRGEKLFF. The V call is TRBV4-2, the J call TRBJ1-4, with a weak D call TRBD1 (5 bases). The V end lost 1 base, the J end lost 8 bases, and 14 bases lay between the germline ends. The CDR3 runs to 15 residues. Looked up from germline, CDR1 is LGHNA and CDR2 is YNFKEQ.

V and J are TRBV19 and TRBJ1-2; a weak D match, TRBD1 (5 bases). CDR3 length: 13 amino acids. CDR1 is LNHDA, CDR2 SQIVND, per germline (reference sequence). V dropped 6 bases and J dropped 8 bases, with 16 bases sitting between them. The CDR3 spells CASSLQGQRGYTF. The CDR3 DNA sequence: TGTGCCAGTAGCCTCCAGGGCCAGAGAGGCTACACCTTC.

The V gene is TRBV7-2, the J gene TRBJ2-3; TRBD2 matches 10 bases. CDR3 length equals 14 residues. Germline V CDR1 and CDR2: SGHTA, FQGNSA. V dropped 10 bases and J dropped 4; count of bases not matched to a gene: 8. The CDR3 loop is CAKPPGLASDTQYF. For the CDR3, the DNA is TGTGCCAAACCTCCGGGACTAGCGTCAGATACGCAGTATTTT.

This rearrangement joins TRBV7-8 to TRBJ2-7; TRBD1 aligns across 9 bases. CDR1 and CDR2 (germline): SGHVS, FQNEAQ. Germline trimming cut 5 bases from V and 2 bases from J; bases unmatched to any gene: 4. The CDR3 contains 14 residues. The CDR3 reads CASSVTGGPYEQYV. The CDR3 region has the DNA TGTGCCAGCAGCGTAACAGGGGGCCCCTACGAGCAGTACGTC.

The V gene is TRBV7-6, the J gene TRBJ1-2; TRBD1 matches at 9 bases. Germline CDR1 SGHVS, CDR2 FNYEAQ. J lost 5 bases, V lost 5 bases, and 9 bases had no gene match. This CDR3 has 15 amino acids. CDR3: CASSPRGTGKYGYTF. Here the CDR3 DNA reads TGTGCCAGCAGCCCTAGGGGGACAGGGAAGTATGGCTACACCTTC. Based on the CDR3 plus reference TRBV7-6 and TRBJ1-2, the full variable domain is GAGVSQSPRYKVTKRGQDVALRCDPISGHVSLYWYRQALGQGPEFLTYFNYEAQQDKSGLPNDRFSAERPEGSISTLTIQRTEQRDSAMYRCASSPRGTGKYGYTFGSGTRLTVV.

The CDR3 DNA is TGTGCCAGCAGTTGGGGACAGGGGGACCAGCCCCAGCATTTT. The encoded protein is CASSWGQGDQPQHF. The V call is TRBV27, the J call TRBJ1-5, with 11 bases lining up with TRBD1. V lost 4 bases, J lost 7 bases, and 3 bases stayed unmatched. Germline-derived CDR1 and CDR2 are MNHEY and SMNVEV (reference sequence). The CDR3 spans 14 residues.

This clone was found a few times. The chain links TRBV5-8 to TRBJ1-2; unclear D gene. Germline V gives CDR1 SGHTS, CDR2 YDEGEE. The CDR3 sequence is 16 residues long. Trimming stripped 2 bases from V and 3 bases from J, with 17 bases between. Here the CDR3 reads CASSFAEALPYYGYTF. DNA of the CDR3: TGTGCCAGCAGCTTTGCAGAGGCCCTACCCTACTATGGCTACACCTTC.

This clone was observed once. The chain combines TRBV11-2 with TRBJ2-5; TRBD1 matches at 10 bases. The V gene end was trimmed by 0 bases and the J gene end by 3 bases; junction bases not matched to a gene: 7. The CDR3 is made up of 17 amino acids. Germline loops: CDR1 SGHAT, CDR2 FQNNGV. This chain's CDR3 is CASSLDPPGQGKETQYF. Here the CDR3 DNA reads TGTGCCAGCAGCTTAGATCCCCCGGGACAGGGGAAAGAGACCCAGTACTTC.

J is TRBJ1-1 and V is TRBV7-9, with D possibly being TRBD1 (6 bases). V gave up 5 bases and J gave up 6 bases, with 13 bases separating them. This CDR3 is 13 amino acids long. Germline V gene lookup returns CDR1 SEHNR and CDR2 FQNEAQ (reference sequence). The CDR3 DNA is TGTGCCAGCAGCCCAATGGGGGCGGCTGAAGCTTTCTTT. This sequence encodes CASSPMGAAEAFF.

The chain carries TRBV3-1 (or the pseudogene TRBV3-2) and TRBJ1-3; 9 bases are shared with TRBD1. The CDR3 runs to 17 residues. After removal of 2 bases from V and 4 bases from J, the junction contained 9 bases not matched to a gene. The germline V gene has CDR1 LGHDT and CDR2 YNNKEL (reference sequence). The CDR3 sequence is CASSQPRTGALGNTIYF. CDR3 bases: TGTGCCAGCAGCCAACCGCGGACAGGGGCTCTGGGAAACACCATATATTTT.

CDR3 nucleotides: TGCGCCAGCAGCCATGCGGACAGGCCGAACACTGAAGCTTTCTTT. It codes for CASSHADRPNTEAFF. The rearrangement joins TRBV4-3 to TRBJ1-1, with 7 bases lining up with TRBD1. This CDR3 comprises 15 residues. V lost 3 bases and J lost 1; bases outside the gene matches: 5. Looked up from germline, CDR1 is LGHNA and CDR2 is YSLEER.

The V and J genes are TRBV19 and TRBJ2-7, with 8 bases lining up with TRBD2. The CDR3 runs 18 residues. Germline CDR1 is LNHDA and CDR2 is SQIVND (reference sequence). The V segment lost 3 bases and the J segment 5 bases; nucleotides outside the gene matches: 18. The CDR3, as DNA: TGTGCCAGTAGTATTCGAGGACTGAGGAAGGCCGGGGGGGACGAGCAGTACGTC. It translates to CASSIRGLRKAGGDEQYV.

This clone was seen only a few times. The gene calls are TRBV4-2 and TRBJ1-3; tentative D call: TRBD1 (6 bases). This CDR3 contains 17 residues. The germline CDR1 and CDR2 sequences are LGHNA and YNFKEQ. The germline V and J ends were trimmed by 2 bases and 3 bases, with 17 bases remaining between them. The CDR3 region is CASSQTLGGALGNTIYF. As DNA, the CDR3 is TGTGCCAGCAGCCAAACCCTGGGGGGGGCGCTTGGAAACACCATATATTTT.

This clone has only a few counts. The chain is built from TRBV5-1 and TRBJ2-5; perhaps TRBD2 as D (6 bases). Trimming took off 2 bases at V and 4 bases at J, with 12 bases between the two ends. Per the germline V gene, CDR1 is SGHRS and CDR2 is YFSETQ. This CDR3 spans 14 amino acids. The CDR3 region is CASSLPGLPETQYF. The CDR3 bases are TGCGCCAGCAGCTTACCGGGACTGCCAGAGACCCAGTACTTC.

This chain connects TRBV3-1 (or the pseudogene TRBV3-2) to TRBJ1-2; 8 nucleotides match TRBD1. This CDR3 is built from 16 residues. Germline CDR1 is LGHDT and CDR2 is YNNKEL (reference sequence). V was pared by 3 bases and J by 2 bases, with 8 bases of the junction left unmatched. The chain's CDR3 is CASSHTTGEKNYGYTF. In nucleotides, the CDR3 is TGTGCCAGCAGCCACACGACAGGGGAGAAGAACTATGGCTACACCTTC.

The V and J genes are TRBV6-5 and TRBJ1-5; D unresolved. CDR3 length: 14 amino acids. Trimming left V 2 bases short and J 7 bases short, with 12 bases between. Looked up from germline, CDR1 is MNHEY and CDR2 is SVGAGI. The CDR3 bases are TGTGCCAGCAGTTACCTTGGGAGTGGACAGCCCCAGCATTTT. Its protein is CASSYLGSGQPQHF.

This clone appeared a few times. The chain employs TRBV3-1 (or the pseudogene TRBV3-2) and TRBJ1-5, with D maybe TRBD1 (6 bases). Looked up from germline, CDR1 is LGHDT and CDR2 is YNNKEL (reference sequence). Trimming cost V 4 bases and J 7 bases, with 14 bases left between them. The CDR3 sequence is 14 residues long. CDR3 loop: CASSPQTGKQPQHF. The CDR3 DNA is TGTGCCAGCAGCCCCCAAACAGGGAAGCAGCCCCAGCATTTT.

The chain couples TRBV11-1 to TRBJ1-2; D ambiguous. Trimming took off 9 bases at V and 1 base at J, with 21 bases between the two ends. The germline gives CDR1 SGHAT, CDR2 FQDESV (reference sequence). This CDR3 comprises 16 residues. The CDR3 protein is CASRGRRRCINYGYTF. CDR3 bases: TGTGCCAGTAGAGGGAGGCGTAGGTGTATTAACTATGGCTACACCTTC.

This chain connects TRBV24-1 to TRBJ1-6; the D is unclear. The CDR3 covers 13 residues. V lost 8 bases to trimming and J lost 8 bases, with 12 bases between them. Germline-derived CDR1 and CDR2 are KGHDR and SFDVKD. The CDR3 region has the DNA TGTGCCACCATTCGCGGTAGTGATTCACCCCTCCACTTT. Translation: CATIRGSDSPLHF.

The CDR3 loop reads CSAGQGFSEAFF. CDR3 DNA sequence: TGCAGCGCGGGACAGGGATTTTCTGAAGCTTTCTTT. The V gene is TRBV29-1, the J gene TRBJ1-1; 9 bases match TRBD1. The CDR3 covers 12 residues. In germline, CDR1 is SQVTM, CDR2 ANQGSEA. With V trimmed by 7 bases and J by 6 bases, 6 bases remained unmatched.

In nucleotides, the CDR3 is TGTGCCAGCATCCAGACAGGGGAGAAAGATACGCAGTATTTT. Amino acids: CASIQTGEKDTQYF. The V and J genes are TRBV27 and TRBJ2-3, with 8 nucleotides matching TRBD1. The trim removed 7 bases at V and 5 bases at J, leaving 8 bases unmatched. The CDR3 loop spans 14 amino acids. CDR1 is MNHEY, CDR2 SMNVEV, per germline (reference sequence).

The chain joins TRBV12-2 to TRBJ1-5. TRBV12-2 counts as a pseudogene. This CDR3 spans 14 amino acids. CDR3 DNA: TGTGCAAGTCGCTTGAGACTTGGGAATCAGCCCCAGCATTTT. Its protein is CASRLRLGNQPQHF.

This clone was observed at least ten times. The rearrangement links TRBV11-2 to TRBJ2-7; 7 bases map to TRBD2. Germline CDR1 and CDR2: SGHAT and FQNNGV. Unmatched junction bases numbered 7, after V lost 5 bases and J lost 0 bases. The CDR3 loop spans 15 amino acids. This chain's CDR3 is CASSLRGGSSYEQYV. The CDR3, as DNA: TGTGCCAGCAGCCTACGGGGCGGGAGCTCCTACGAGCAGTACGTC.

The rearrangement links TRBV14 to TRBJ1-4, with D unresolved. This CDR3 spans 13 amino acids. Germline lookup yields CDR1 SGHDN and CDR2 FVKESK. With 2 bases removed from V and 13 bases from J, the gap between germline ends came to 14 bases. The CDR3: CASSQHIQSPLFF. The CDR3 nucleotides read TGTGCCAGCAGCCAACATATACAGTCTCCACTGTTTTTT.